This T cell receptor beta chain was captured in a study of blood T cell repertoires in COVID-19. Looked up from germline, CDR1 is SQVTM and CDR2 is ANQGSEA. The CDR3 sequence is 10 residues long. Trimming took 5 bases from V and 8 from J; bases not matched to a gene: 1. Assay used: immunoSEQ multiplex PCR; TCRdb lists only in-frame clones, some missing. The table includes over 200,000 clones, about four fifths detected once. Sequencing input: peripheral blood. V and J are TRBV29-1 and TRBJ1-1, with 8 bases lining up with TRBD1. The origin of this receptor is an elderly man with acute or convalescent COVID-19. CDR3 sequence (DNA): TGCAGCGTTCGACAGGGGGAAGCTTTCTTT. Amino acids: CSVRQGEAFF.